Each of the 23 T cell receptor beta chains below was sequenced from the same sample in a study of blood T cell repertoires in COVID-19 (dated by TCRdb to about 2020). Receptors were amplified or captured by the immunoSEQ multiplex PCR assay. Sourced from immuneACCESS, this table was stored by TCRdb with only in-frame sequences that have V and J called. A share of the clones is absent; for the studies checked, an unresolved V gene accounts for under half, and the remainder has no known explanation. This sample comprises about 140,000 clones, around nine tenths of them detected only once. 5.4% of the sample goes to the ten largest clones. Sequences were obtained from peripheral blood. These receptor sequences come from a human donor in a cohort sampled during active COVID-19.

The V and J genes are TRBV5-1 and TRBJ2-1, with 8 bases lining up with TRBD1. This CDR3 comprises 15 residues. After removal of 4 bases from V and 5 bases from J, the junction contained 8 bases not matched to a gene. The V gene's germline CDR1 is SGHRS and CDR2 YFSETQ. Here the CDR3 DNA reads TGCGCCAGCAGCATGACAGGGGATCGCAACAATGAGCAGTTCTTC. Translation gives CASSMTGDRNNEQFF. Full variable domain (outside the CDR3, taken from reference TRBV5-1 and TRBJ2-1): KAGVTQTPRYLIKTRGQQVTLSCSPISGHRSVSWYQQTPGQGLQFLFEYFSETQRNKGNFPGRFSGRQFSNSRSEMNVSTLELGDSALYLCASSMTGDRNNEQFFGPGTRLTVL.

This chain uses TRBV30 with TRBJ2-7, with 8 bases lining up with TRBD1. The CDR3 has 12 residues. CDR1 and CDR2 from the germline V gene are GTSNPN and SVGIG (reference sequence). With 5 bases clipped from V and 3 bases from J, the junction kept 3 bases outside the gene matches. CDR3 bases: TGTGCCTGGGGGGACAGGTTCTACGAGCAGTACTTC. This encodes CAWGDRFYEQYF.

This clone was counted once. The chain couples TRBV7-2 to TRBJ2-7; possible D gene TRBD2, 5 bases. Trimming took off 2 bases at V and 6 bases at J, with 8 bases between the two ends. The CDR3 is made up of 12 amino acids. Germline V gene data show CDR1 as SGHTA and CDR2 as FQGNSA. DNA of the CDR3: TGTGCCAGCAGCTTAACCGGGATCGAGCAGTACTTC. It translates to CASSLTGIEQYF.

The V gene is TRBV5-1, the J gene TRBJ2-1; the match to TRBD2 covers 7 bases. This CDR3 spans 16 amino acids. The germline V gene encodes CDR1 SGHRS and CDR2 YFSETQ. After removal of 0 bases from V and 2 bases from J, the junction contained 5 bases not matched to a gene. As DNA, the CDR3 is TGCGCCAGCAGCTTGGGAGGGGAGGGGCCCTACAATGAGCAGTTCTTC. Translated: CASSLGGEGPYNEQFF.

CDR3 loop: CASSFDRTGPSYEQYF. The DNA for the CDR3 is TGTGCCAGCAGCTTTGATCGGACAGGCCCTTCCTACGAGCAGTACTTC. V usage is TRBV7-9 and J usage is TRBJ2-7; 7 bases fit TRBD1. The V gene's germline CDR1 is SEHNR and CDR2 FQNEAQ (reference sequence). The CDR3 has 16 residues. With V trimmed by 3 bases and J by 1 base, 9 bases remained unmatched.

The chain employs TRBV24-1 and TRBJ2-1, with 10 nucleotides matching TRBD2. This CDR3 has 16 residues. Germline values: CDR1 KGHDR, CDR2 SFDVKD. The trim removed 2 bases at V and 3 bases at J, leaving 3 bases unmatched. CDR3 region: CATSDSTSGDYNEQFF. The CDR3 bases are TGTGCCACCAGTGATTCAACTAGCGGGGACTACAATGAGCAGTTCTTC.

The rearrangement uses TRBV7-9 and TRBJ2-7; 9 bases agree with TRBD1. The CDR3 has 15 amino acids. Germline trimming cut 6 bases from V and 2 bases from J; bases unmatched to any gene: 8. Looked up from germline, CDR1 is SEHNR and CDR2 is FQNEAQ (reference sequence). CDR3 loop: CASSLQTGGPYEQYF. CDR3 DNA: TGTGCCAGCAGTTTACAGACAGGGGGTCCCTACGAGCAGTACTTC.

The rearrangement joins TRBV5-1 to TRBJ2-3, with 8 bases lining up with TRBD2. V lost 0 bases, J lost 6 bases, and 6 bases stayed unmatched. From germline, CDR1 is SGHRS and CDR2 YFSETQ. The CDR3 spans 15 residues. The CDR3: CASSLAGTRGDTQYF. The DNA for the CDR3 is TGCGCCAGCAGCTTGGCCGGGACTAGGGGGGATACGCAGTATTTT.

This chain connects TRBV28 to TRBJ2-5; D might be TRBD2 (5 bases). There are 17 residues in the CDR3. CDR1 and CDR2 from the germline V gene are MDHEN and SYDVKM. V lost 4 bases to trimming and J lost 5 bases, with 23 bases between them. The CDR3 DNA sequence: TGTGCCAGCAGTTCACCTGAGAGGGCCCCTGGAAGGGAGACCCAGTACTTC. This encodes CASSSPERAPGRETQYF.

The chain joins TRBV19 to TRBJ2-1; D gene ambiguous. V was clipped by 5 bases and J by 0 bases, with 17 bases between them. This CDR3 is built from 17 residues. The germline CDR1 and CDR2 sequences are LNHDA and SQIVND (reference sequence). CDR3 sequence: CASSVSTGYSSYNEQFF. In DNA, the CDR3 is TGTGCCAGTAGTGTATCGACCGGTTACAGCTCCTACAATGAGCAGTTCTTC.

The chain uses TRBV27 and TRBJ2-1; the match to TRBD2 covers 13 bases. Trimming removed 0 bases from V and 4 bases from J; junction bases left unmatched: 24. Germline values: CDR1 MNHEY, CDR2 SMNVEV (reference sequence). The CDR3 totals 24 residues. Here the CDR3 DNA reads TGTGCCAGCAGTTTATCGACGGCTGATAGGAGCCAATCGACTAGCGGGGGGATTTACAATGAGCAGTTCTTC. This sequence encodes CASSLSTADRSQSTSGGIYNEQFF.

The chain carries TRBV9 and TRBJ2-3, with a possible D match to TRBD2 (6 bases). The CDR3 runs 16 residues. The V end was cut by 0 bases, the J end by 6 bases, with 17 bases between. Germline V CDR1 and CDR2: SGDLS, YYNGEE. The CDR3 sequence is CASSVGSSGAGDTQYF. The CDR3 region has the DNA TGTGCCAGCAGCGTAGGTAGTAGCGGTGCGGGGGATACGCAGTATTTT. The variable domain in full, with the rest retrieved from reference TRBV9 and TRBJ2-3, is DSGVTQTPKHLITATGQRVTLRCSPRSGDLSVYWYQQSLDQGLQFLIQYYNGEERAKGNILERFSAQQFPDLHSELNLSSLELGDSALYFCASSVGSSGAGDTQYFGPGTRLTVL.

V and J are TRBV29-1 and TRBJ2-4, with TRBD2 matching 15 bases. This CDR3 has 16 amino acids. Germline V CDR1 and CDR2: SQVTM, ANQGSEA. Unmatched junction bases numbered 2, after V lost 1 base and J lost 4 bases. CDR3 sequence reads: CSVEGTSGGVKNIQYF. The CDR3 nucleotides read TGCAGCGTTGAAGGGACTAGCGGGGGGGTTAAAAACATTCAGTACTTC.

The V call is TRBV14, the J call TRBJ1-1; 9 bases are a match to TRBD1. The CDR3 has 15 residues. Germline CDR1 is SGHDN and CDR2 is FVKESK. Unmatched junction bases numbered 7, after V lost 4 bases and J lost 4 bases. CDR3 coding DNA: TGTGCCAGCAGCCCCGACAGGGGGTTGGTCACTGAAGCTTTCTTT. Protein: CASSPDRGLVTEAFF.

The chain joins TRBV2 to TRBJ2-3, with 7 nucleotides matching TRBD2. The junction had 3 bases not matched to a gene; V was cut back by 6 bases and J by 6 bases. CDR1 and CDR2 (germline): SNHLY, FYNNEI. The CDR3 covers 12 residues. This CDR3 is CASRPLADTQYF. The CDR3 DNA reads TGTGCCAGCAGACCACTAGCGGATACGCAGTATTTT. Based on the CDR3 plus reference TRBV2 and TRBJ2-3, the full variable domain is EPEVTQTPSHQVTQMGQEVILRCVPISNHLYFYWYRQILGQKVEFLVSFYNNEISEKSEIFDDQFSVERPDGSNFTLKIRSTKLEDSAMYFCASRPLADTQYFGPGTRLTVL.

The chain uses TRBV9 and TRBJ2-5; 8 bases are shared with TRBD2. J lost 5 bases, V lost 3 bases, and 15 bases had no gene match. The CDR3 has 17 residues. Germline-derived CDR1 and CDR2 are SGDLS and YYNGEE. The CDR3 coding sequence is TGTGCCAGCAGCGCGACCCCCCCGGGACGGGGGGGGGAGACCCAGTACTTC. This translates into CASSATPPGRGGETQYF. Based on the CDR3 plus reference TRBV9 and TRBJ2-5, the full variable domain is DSGVTQTPKHLITATGQRVTLRCSPRSGDLSVYWYQQSLDQGLQFLIQYYNGEERAKGNILERFSAQQFPDLHSELNLSSLELGDSALYFCASSATPPGRGGETQYFGPGTRLLVL.

The V gene is TRBV28, the J gene TRBJ1-4; D possibly corresponds to TRBD1 (5 bases). CDR1 and CDR2 (germline): MDHEN, SYDVKM. V was cut by 2 bases and J by 12 bases, with 7 bases left in between. The CDR3 consists of 11 residues. The CDR3 DNA reads TGTGCCAGCAGTTTACAGGGCGAACTGTTTTTT. This gives the protein CASSLQGELFF.

The chain employs TRBV5-5 and TRBJ1-2; D is ambiguous. CDR1 is SGHKS, CDR2 YYEKEE, per germline (reference sequence). V was trimmed by 1 base and J by 3 bases, leaving 4 bases between them. This CDR3 contains 12 residues. As DNA, the CDR3 is TGTGCCAGCAGCTTGACAGACTATGGCTACACCTTC. Protein: CASSLTDYGYTF.

The genes are TRBV28 and TRBJ1-5; 9 positions match TRBD1. Germline V gene data show CDR1 as MDHEN and CDR2 as SYDVKM. Losses at the gene ends were 8 bases for V and 6 bases for J; bases not matched to a gene: 5. This CDR3 has 13 residues. CDR3 sequence reads: CASLTGGGQPQHF. CDR3 coding DNA: TGTGCCAGCCTTACAGGGGGCGGTCAGCCCCAGCATTTT.

The chain combines TRBV4-2 with TRBJ2-5; 7 bases align to TRBD2. The V segment lost 2 bases and the J segment 1 base; nucleotides outside the gene matches: 7. The CDR3 is 16 amino acids. The germline V gene encodes CDR1 LGHNA and CDR2 YNFKEQ. CDR3 sequence reads: CASSQRGGGTQETQYF. For the CDR3, the DNA is TGTGCCAGCAGCCAACGGGGCGGGGGTACCCAAGAGACCCAGTACTTC.

V and J are TRBV27 and TRBJ2-7; maybe TRBD1 (6 bases). Trimming shortened V by 5 bases and J by 1 base, and 18 bases separated the two germline ends. CDR3 length: 16 residues. Germline V gene sequence: CDR1 MNHEY, CDR2 SMNVEV (reference sequence). CDR3: CASSPNRVLGSYEQYF. The CDR3 DNA is TGTGCCAGCAGTCCCAACAGGGTGTTGGGGTCCTACGAGCAGTACTTC.

J is TRBJ1-2 and V is TRBV28, with a possible D match to TRBD1 (5 bases). V gave up 6 bases and J gave up 7 bases, with 15 bases separating them. The CDR3 spans 13 residues. Germline CDR1 and CDR2: MDHEN and SYDVKM. The CDR3 nucleotides read TGTGCCAGCAGAGACCCAGGGTCCGGTGGCTACACCTTC. This sequence encodes CASRDPGSGGYTF.

The chain carries TRBV5-4 and TRBJ2-2; 8 bases fit TRBD1. Germline V lookup: CDR1 SGHNT, CDR2 YYREEE (reference sequence). J gave up 2 bases and V 4 bases, and 13 bases lay outside the gene matches. The CDR3 has 18 amino acids. This chain's CDR3 is CASSPDRGRPINTGELFF. CDR3 nucleotide sequence: TGTGCCAGCAGCCCCGACAGGGGCCGACCCATCAACACCGGGGAGCTGTTTTTT.